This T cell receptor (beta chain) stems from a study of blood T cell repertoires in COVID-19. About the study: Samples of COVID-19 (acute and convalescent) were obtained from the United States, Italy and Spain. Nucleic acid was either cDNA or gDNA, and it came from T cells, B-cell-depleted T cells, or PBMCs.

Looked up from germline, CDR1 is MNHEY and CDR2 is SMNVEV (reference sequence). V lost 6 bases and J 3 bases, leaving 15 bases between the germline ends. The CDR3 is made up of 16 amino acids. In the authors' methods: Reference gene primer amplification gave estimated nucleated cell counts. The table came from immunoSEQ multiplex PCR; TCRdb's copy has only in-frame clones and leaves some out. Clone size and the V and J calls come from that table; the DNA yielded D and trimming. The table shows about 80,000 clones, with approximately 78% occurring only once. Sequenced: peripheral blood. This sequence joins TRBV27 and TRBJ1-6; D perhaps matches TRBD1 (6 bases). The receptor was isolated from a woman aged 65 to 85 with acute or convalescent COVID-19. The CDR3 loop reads CASSLGTGYYNSPLHF. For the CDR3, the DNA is TGTGCCAGCAGCCTAGGCACAGGGTACTATAATTCACCCCTCCACTTT.